This section outlines one TCR beta chain sequence together with its context. In the source study's methods: From reference gene primer amplification, estimates of nucleated cell counts were derived. TCRdb keeps only in-frame clones here, not all; method: immunoSEQ multiplex PCR. The V and J calls and clone size were taken over from that table, and D and trimming were inferred from the DNA. The sample carries about 200,000 clones, roughly 89% recorded once. This record belongs to a study of blood T cell repertoires in COVID-19. Across the whole study: The United States, Italy and Spain provided the acute and convalescent COVID-19 samples. Sample material is recorded as cDNA or gDNA derived from T cells, B-cell-depleted T cells, or PBMCs.

CDR3 length: 13 amino acids. Germline V gene sequence: CDR1 SGHNT, CDR2 YENEEA. V lost 3 bases to trimming and J lost 0 bases, with 3 bases between them. J is TRBJ2-1 and V is TRBV11-3; D call uncertain. This clonotype was obtained from a man aged 60 to 75 who had recovered from COVID-19. Sequences were obtained from peripheral blood. This chain's CDR3 is CASSFLSYNEQFF. DNA for the CDR3: TGTGCCAGCAGCTTCCTCTCCTACAATGAGCAGTTCTTC. The full variable domain, in which reference TRBV11-3 and TRBJ2-1 provide the parts outside the CDR3, is EAGVVQSPRYKIIEKKQPVAFWCNPISGHNTLYWYLQNLGQGPELLIRYENEEAVDDSQLPKDRFSAERLKGVDSTLKIQPAELGDSAVYLCASSFLSYNEQFFGPGTRLTVL.